This T cell receptor beta chain was found in a study of blood T cell repertoires in COVID-19. Some clones are missing from TCRdb's copy, which holds only in-frame ones; the method was immunoSEQ multiplex PCR. The table has about 310,000 clones, about 90% seen once. Trimming stripped 0 bases from V and 4 bases from J, with 10 bases between. The CDR3 extends over 14 amino acids. Germline V gene sequence: CDR1 WSHSY, CDR2 SAAADI. This chain uses TRBV10-2 with TRBJ2-7; a weak D match, TRBD2 (5 bases). This sequence originates from a woman in her thirties who had recovered from COVID-19. Sequencing used PBMCs or T cells enriched from blood (not recorded which). CDR3 in amino acids: CASSESTPGYEQYF. The CDR3 coding sequence is TGCGCCAGCAGTGAGTCGACTCCGGGGTACGAGCAGTACTTC.